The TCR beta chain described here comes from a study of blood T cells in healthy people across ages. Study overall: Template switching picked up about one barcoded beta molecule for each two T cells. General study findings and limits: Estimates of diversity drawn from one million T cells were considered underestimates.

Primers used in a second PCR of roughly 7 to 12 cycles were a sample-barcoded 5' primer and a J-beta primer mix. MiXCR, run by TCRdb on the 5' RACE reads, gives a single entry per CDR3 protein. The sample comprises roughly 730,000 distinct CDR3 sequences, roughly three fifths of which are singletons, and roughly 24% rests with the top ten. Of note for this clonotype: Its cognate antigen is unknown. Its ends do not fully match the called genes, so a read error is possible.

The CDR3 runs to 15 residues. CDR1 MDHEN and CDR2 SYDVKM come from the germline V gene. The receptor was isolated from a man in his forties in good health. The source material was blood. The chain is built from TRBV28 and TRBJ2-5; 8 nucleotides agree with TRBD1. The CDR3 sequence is CASSYRQGLQEPQYF. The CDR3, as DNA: TGTGCCAGCAGTTATCGACAGGGGCTCCAAGAGCCCCAGTACTTC.